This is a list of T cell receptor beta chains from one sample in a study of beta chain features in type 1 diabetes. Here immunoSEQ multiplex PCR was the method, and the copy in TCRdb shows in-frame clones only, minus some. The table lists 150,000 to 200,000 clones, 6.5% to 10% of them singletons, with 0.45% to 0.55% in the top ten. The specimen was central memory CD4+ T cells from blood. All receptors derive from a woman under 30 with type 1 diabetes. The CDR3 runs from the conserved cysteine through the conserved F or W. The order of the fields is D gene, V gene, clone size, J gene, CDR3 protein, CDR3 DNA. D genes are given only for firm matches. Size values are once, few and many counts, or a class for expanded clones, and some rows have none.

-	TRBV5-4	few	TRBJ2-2	CASEATNTGELFF	TGCGCCTCCGAGGCCACGAACACCGGGGAGCTGTTTTTT
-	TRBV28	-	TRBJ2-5	CASSHGGARETQYF	TGTGCCAGCAGCCATGGGGGGGCCAGGGAGACCCAGTACTTC
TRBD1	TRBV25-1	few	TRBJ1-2	CASSEGGSRDRNYGYTF	TGTGCCAGCAGTGAAGGGGGCTCCCGGGACAGAAACTATGGCTACACCTTC
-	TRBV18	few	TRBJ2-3	CASSPRTSTDTQYF	TGTGCCAGCTCACCACGCACTAGCACAGATACGCAGTATTTT
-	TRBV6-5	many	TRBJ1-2	CASSPGAGYTF	TGTGCCAGCAGTCCAGGGGCCGGCTACACCTTC
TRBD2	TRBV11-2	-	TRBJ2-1	CASTTTRGGHNEQFF	TGTGCCAGCACCACTACCCGGGGGGGCCACAATGAGCAGTTCTTC
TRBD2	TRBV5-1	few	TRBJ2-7	CASSLATSGIYEQYF	TGCGCCAGCAGCTTGGCCACTAGCGGGATCTACGAGCAGTACTTC
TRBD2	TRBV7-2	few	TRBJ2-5	CASSQRGLAGRETQYF	TGTGCCAGCAGCCAGAGGGGACTAGCGGGACGAGAGACCCAGTACTTC
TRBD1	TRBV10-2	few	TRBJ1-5	CASSPTGVNQPQHF	TGCGCCAGCAGCCCGACAGGGGTCAATCAGCCCCAGCATTTT
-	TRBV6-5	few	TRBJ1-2	CASAHRQNYGYTF	TGTGCCAGCGCCCATCGACAGAACTATGGCTACACCTTC
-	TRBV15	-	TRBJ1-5	CATSRDPNQPQHF	TGTGCCACCAGCAGAGACCCAAATCAGCCCCAGCATTTT
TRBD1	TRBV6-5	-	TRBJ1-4	CASSFTGQGEKLFF	TGTGCCAGCAGTTTTACAGGACAGGGCGAAAAACTGTTTTTT
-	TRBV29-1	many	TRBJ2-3	CSGRSPSTDTQYF	TGCAGCGGCCGGAGCCCGAGCACAGATACGCAGTATTTT
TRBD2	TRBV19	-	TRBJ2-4	CASSMGLANGIQYF	TGTGCCAGTAGTATGGGACTAGCTAACGGGATTCAGTACTTC
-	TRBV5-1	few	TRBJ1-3	CASMEGLGGNTIYF	TGCGCCAGCATGGAGGGCCTCGGGGGAAACACCATATATTTT
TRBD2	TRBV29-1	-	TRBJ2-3	CSVEGGTSRARDTQYF	TGCAGCGTTGAAGGGGGGACTAGCAGGGCCAGGGATACGCAGTATTTT
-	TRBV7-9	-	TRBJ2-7	CASSLGGRRPYEQYF	TGTGCCAGCAGCCTTGGAGGGCGGAGGCCCTACGAGCAGTACTTC
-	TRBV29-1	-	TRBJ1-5	CSVGGITGQPQHF	TGCAGCGTTGGCGGCATCACAGGCCAGCCCCAGCATTTT
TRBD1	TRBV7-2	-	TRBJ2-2	CASSFTGGAGTGELFF	TGTGCCAGCAGCTTTACAGGGGGCGCGGGCACCGGGGAGCTGTTTTTT
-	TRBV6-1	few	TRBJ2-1	CASSEGGWGQFF	TGTGCCAGCAGTGAGGGGGGTTGGGGGCAGTTCTTC
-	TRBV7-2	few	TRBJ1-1	CASSPLWGGNTEAFF	TGTGCCAGCAGCCCGCTGTGGGGAGGGAACACTGAAGCTTTCTTT
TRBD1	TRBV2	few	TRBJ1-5	CASSVMDRGLVSNQPQHF	TGTGCCAGCAGTGTTATGGACAGGGGGCTGGTTAGCAATCAGCCCCAGCATTTT
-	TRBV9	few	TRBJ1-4	CASSVGATTNEKLFF	TGTGCCAGCAGCGTAGGGGCGACAACTAATGAAAAACTGTTTTTT
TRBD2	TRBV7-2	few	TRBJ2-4	CASSRSSGMIIQYF	TGTGCCAGCAGCCGATCTAGCGGGATGATCATTCAGTACTTC
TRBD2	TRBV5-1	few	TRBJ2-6	CASSDQGLAGRSGANVLTF	TGCGCCAGCAGCGACCAAGGACTAGCGGGTCGCTCTGGGGCCAACGTCCTGACTTTC
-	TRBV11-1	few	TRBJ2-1	CASSSLEGQTNEQFF	TGTGCCAGCAGCTCCCTGGAGGGGCAAACCAATGAGCAGTTCTTC
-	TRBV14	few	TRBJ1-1	CASSQGAAVLATEAFF	TGTGCCAGCAGCCAAGGGGCTGCAGTCCTCGCCACTGAAGCTTTCTTT
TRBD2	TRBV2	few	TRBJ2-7	CASKGGSASSYEQYF	TGTGCCAGCAAGGGAGGGAGCGCGAGCTCCTACGAGCAGTACTTC
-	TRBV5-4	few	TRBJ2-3	CASSPPEGLTDTQYF	TGTGCCAGCAGCCCCCCAGAGGGATTGACAGATACGCAGTATTTT
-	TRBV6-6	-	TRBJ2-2	CASSYGTTGELFF	TGTGCCAGCAGTTACGGGACAACCGGGGAGCTGTTTTTT
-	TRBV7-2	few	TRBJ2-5	CASSLAGLLQETQYF	TGTGCCAGCAGCTTAGCAGGACTGCTCCAAGAGACCCAGTACTTC
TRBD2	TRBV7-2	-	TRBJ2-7	CASSQGLQSYEQYF	TGTGCCAGCAGCCAGGGACTACAATCCTACGAGCAGTACTTC
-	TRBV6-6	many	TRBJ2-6	CASTRQSGANVLTF	TGTGCCAGCACCAGACAGTCCGGGGCCAACGTCCTGACTTTC
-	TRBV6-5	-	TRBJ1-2	CASSFRNREGYTF	TGTGCCAGCAGTTTCCGTAACCGGGAGGGCTACACCTTC
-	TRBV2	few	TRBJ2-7	CASSVGGEIF	TGTGCCAGCAGTGTTGGCGGGGAAATTTTC
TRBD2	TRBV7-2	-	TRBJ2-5	CASTLAGGFQETQYF	TGTGCCAGCACACTAGCGGGAGGCTTCCAAGAGACCCAGTACTTC
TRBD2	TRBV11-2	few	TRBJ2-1	CASSLGTSGSSDEQFF	TGTGCCAGCAGCTTAGGGACTAGCGGGAGCAGCGATGAGCAGTTCTTC
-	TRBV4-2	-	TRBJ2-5	CASSPGETQYF	TGTGCCAGCAGCCCAGGGGAGACCCAGTACTTC
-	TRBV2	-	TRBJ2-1	CASNRGIDEQFF	TGTGCCAGCAACCGCGGGATCGACGAGCAGTTCTTC
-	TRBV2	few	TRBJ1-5	CASGVGGARQPQHF	TGTGCCAGCGGGGTAGGGGGGGCGCGTCAGCCCCAGCATTTT
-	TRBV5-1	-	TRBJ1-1	CASSFTPGLWGTEAFF	TGCGCCAGCAGCTTCACTCCAGGGCTGTGGGGCACTGAAGCTTTCTTT
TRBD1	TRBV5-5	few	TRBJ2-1	CASTSGTGTYNEQFF	TGTGCCAGCACCAGTGGGACAGGTACCTACAATGAGCAGTTCTTC